These 11 T cell receptor beta chains were all obtained from the same sample, sequenced in a study of long-term antiretroviral therapy in people with HIV. Running of the v3.0 immunoSEQ assay took place at survey level. TCRdb's copy holds only in-frame clones and misses some; the assay was immunoSEQ multiplex PCR. The table shows about 14,000 clones, with around 80% occurring only once. The material was unsorted PBMCs, obtained 1.3 years before starting antiretroviral therapy. All receptors come from a man in his forties or fifties with HIV.

The chain uses TRBV6-1 and TRBJ2-2; D is undetermined. The CDR3 is 14 amino acids. CDR1 and CDR2 (germline): MNHNS, SASEGT. Trimming left V 7 bases short and J 0 bases short, with 9 bases between. The CDR3 DNA reads as TGTGCCAGCAACAAGGGCTCGAACACCGGGGAGCTGTTTTTT. Amino acid sequence: CASNKGSNTGELFF.

The genes are TRBV7-3 and TRBJ1-2; 9 nucleotides match TRBD1. CDR1 SGHTA and CDR2 FQGTGA come from the germline V gene. The CDR3 has 13 amino acids. V gave up 5 bases and J gave up 4 bases; unmatched junction bases: 2. CDR3 sequence: CASSQGQGYGYTF. The CDR3 region has the DNA TGTGCCAGCAGCCAGGGACAGGGCTATGGCTACACCTTC.

The chain employs TRBV7-9 and TRBJ2-1; 8 nucleotides align to TRBD2. CDR3 length: 15 amino acids. Germline V gene data show CDR1 as SEHNR and CDR2 as FQNEAQ (reference sequence). J lost 4 bases, V lost 8 bases, and 10 bases had no gene match. The CDR3 nucleotides are TGTGCCAGCGGGTTAATGCGGGGGGCTTACAATGAGCAGTTCTTC. Protein product: CASGLMRGAYNEQFF.

V and J are TRBV19 and TRBJ1-1, with TRBD1 matching over 8 bases. The CDR3 has 13 amino acids. The germline gives CDR1 LNHDA, CDR2 SQIVND (reference sequence). J gave up 8 bases and V 3 bases, and 5 bases lay outside the gene matches. Written as DNA, the CDR3 is TGTGCCAGTAGTATCCCGGGACAGGAAGAAGCTTTCTTT. It codes for CASSIPGQEEAFF. Supplemented by reference TRBV19 and TRBJ1-1, the full variable domain reads DGGITQSPKYLFRKEGQNVTLSCEQNLNHDAMYWYRQDPGQGLRLIYYSQIVNDFQKGDIAEGYSVSREKKESFPLTVTSAQKNPTAFYLCASSIPGQEEAFFGQGTRLTVV.

The chain uses TRBV5-1 and TRBJ2-7; 8 bases are a match to TRBD1. The junction had 7 bases not matched to a gene; V was cut back by 6 bases and J by 2 bases. CDR3 length: 14 residues. The germline gives CDR1 SGHRS, CDR2 YFSETQ. CDR3 residues: CASTLQGDTYEQYF. DNA of the CDR3: TGCGCCAGCACGCTACAGGGGGATACCTACGAGCAGTACTTC.

The rearrangement uses TRBV2 and TRBJ1-5, with D unresolved. The CDR3 extends over 14 amino acids. Germline V CDR1 and CDR2: SNHLY, FYNNEI. V was pared by 6 bases and J by 2 bases, with 11 bases between. CDR3: CASSGGRGNQPQHF. The CDR3 nucleotides read TGTGCCAGCAGCGGAGGGCGGGGCAATCAGCCCCAGCATTTT.

The chain employs TRBV9 and TRBJ1-1; TRBD1 agrees at 9 bases. The CDR3 is 15 residues long. The V segment lost 4 bases and the J segment 6 bases; nucleotides outside the gene matches: 10. Germline CDR1 is SGDLS and CDR2 is YYNGEE. The CDR3 region has the DNA TGTGCCAGCAGCCCCCAGACAGGGGGAGTGGCTGAAGCTTTCTTT. Translated, it gives CASSPQTGGVAEAFF.

The gene calls are TRBV6-4 and TRBJ2-3, with 14 bases lining up with TRBD2. Per germline, CDR1 MRHNA and CDR2 SNTAGT. The junction had 16 bases not matched to a gene; V was cut back by 6 bases and J by 5 bases. This CDR3 comprises 19 residues. CDR3 DNA sequence: TGTGCCAGCAGCCCCGGACTAGCGGGGGGTGCCGGGCGGCTAGATACGCAGTATTTT. Protein sequence: CASSPGLAGGAGRLDTQYF.

V gene TRBV18 combines with J gene TRBJ2-7; 7 positions agree with TRBD1. The J segment lost 2 bases and the V segment lost 3 bases, leaving 4 bases of the junction unmatched. This CDR3 comprises 14 residues. Germline V lookup: CDR1 KGHSH, CDR2 LQKENI. CDR3 protein: CASSPPGQTYEQYF. In DNA, the CDR3 is TGTGCCAGCTCACCCCCGGGACAGACCTACGAGCAGTACTTC.

V and J are TRBV19 and TRBJ1-5, with 8 bases fitting TRBD1. Losses at the gene ends were 3 bases for V and 3 bases for J; bases not matched to a gene: 4. The CDR3 consists of 15 residues. CDR1 is LNHDA, CDR2 SQIVND, per germline (reference sequence). CDR3 nucleotides: TGTGCCAGTAGTATCGGACAGGGTTCCAATCAGCCCCAGCATTTT. Its protein product is CASSIGQGSNQPQHF.

The gene calls are TRBV28 and TRBJ1-2; the D gene is possibly TRBD1 (6 bases). V was shortened by 9 bases and J by 4 bases, with 18 bases between the two germline ends. This CDR3 contains 14 residues. Germline V gene sequence: CDR1 MDHEN, CDR2 SYDVKM. Written as DNA, the CDR3 is TGTGCCAGTGATCAGGGAGGGGGTAGCTATGGCTACACCTTC. This gives the protein CASDQGGGSYGYTF.